The 8 T cell receptor beta chains listed next were all sequenced from one sample in a study of blood T cell repertoires in COVID-19. TCRdb's table, derived via immunoSEQ multiplex PCR, lists solely in-frame clones and lacks some. Here the sample spans 300,000 to 400,000 clones, approximately 90% being singletons. Material: PBMCs or T cells enriched from blood (not recorded which). These TCRs come from a woman in her thirties with acute COVID-19.

The rearrangement uses TRBV5-1 and TRBJ2-1, with a tentative D call TRBD2 (5 bases). CDR3 length: 18 amino acids. V was pared by 0 bases and J by 0 bases, with 16 bases between. The germline V gene has CDR1 SGHRS and CDR2 YFSETQ. The CDR3 coding sequence is TGCGCCAGCAGCTTGGTAGTGATTACGGGGAGCTCCTACAATGAGCAGTTCTTC. Its translation is CASSLVVITGSSYNEQFF.

The rearrangement uses TRBV5-5 and TRBJ1-1; D not resolved. The ends were cut back, 4 bases at V and 2 bases at J, with 18 bases in the middle. The CDR3 contains 16 residues. The germline V gene has CDR1 SGHKS and CDR2 YYEKEE (reference sequence). Here the CDR3 DNA reads TGTGCCAGCAGCGAACGATTGGCTTCCGCTAACACTGAAGCTTTCTTT. Protein: CASSERLASANTEAFF. Full variable domain (rest looked up from reference TRBV5-5 and TRBJ1-1): DAGVTQSPTHLIKTRGQQVTLRCSPISGHKSVSWYQQVLGQGPQFIFQYYEKEERGRGNFPDRFSARQFPNYSSELNVNALLLGDSALYLCASSERLASANTEAFFGQGTRLTVV.

J is TRBJ2-1 and V is TRBV28; 9 bases map to TRBD1. Germline lookup yields CDR1 MDHEN and CDR2 SYDVKM. With V trimmed by 5 bases and J by 7 bases, 9 bases remained unmatched. This CDR3 comprises 15 residues. CDR3 DNA: TGTGCCAGCAGTCAACAGGGGGCTTATAGTAATGAGCAGTTCTTC. The encoded protein is CASSQQGAYSNEQFF.

V gene TRBV29-1 combines with J gene TRBJ1-1; D is ambiguous. V was clipped by 0 bases and J by 2 bases, with 10 bases between them. Germline values: CDR1 SQVTM, CDR2 ANQGSEA. The CDR3 is made up of 14 amino acids. As DNA, the CDR3 is TGCAGCGTTGAAGATTACAGCCTAAACACTGAAGCTTTCTTT. Amino acids: CSVEDYSLNTEAFF.

The rearrangement links TRBV7-9 to TRBJ2-5; 7 positions agree with TRBD1. CDR1 is SEHNR, CDR2 FQNEAQ, per germline (reference sequence). The length of the CDR3 is 13 residues. Trimming at V came to 4 bases and at J to 4 bases, leaving 3 bases not matched to a gene. The DNA for the CDR3 is TGTGCCAGCAGCTCGGGACAGTCAGAGACCCAGTACTTC. Its translation is CASSSGQSETQYF.

The CDR3 DNA follows: TGTGCCAGCAGCAGCCCACCGGGAAACACCATATATTTT. It codes for CASSSPPGNTIYF. The chain joins TRBV9 to TRBJ1-3; D is unclear. V lost 4 bases, J lost 4 bases, and 9 bases lay in between. Germline-derived CDR1 and CDR2 are SGDLS and YYNGEE. This CDR3 spans 13 amino acids.

CDR3 DNA sequence: TGTGCCAGTAGTAGGGGAGACAGGGTCGACACCGGGGAGCTGTTTTTT. Residues: CASSRGDRVDTGELFF. The gene calls are TRBV19 and TRBJ2-2; TRBD1 aligns across 7 bases. Germline trimming cut 4 bases from V and 3 bases from J; bases unmatched to any gene: 8. The CDR3 is made up of 16 amino acids. Germline V lookup: CDR1 LNHDA, CDR2 SQIVND (reference sequence).

This rearrangement joins TRBV5-6 to TRBJ1-2; weak D call: TRBD1 (5 bases). This CDR3 has 16 amino acids. CDR1 SGHDT and CDR2 YYEEEE come from the germline V gene. With 4 bases removed from V and 4 bases from J, the gap between germline ends came to 20 bases. CDR3 loop: CASSPAGGPRVYGYTF. The CDR3 nucleotides read TGTGCCAGCAGCCCCGCGGGGGGTCCCAGGGTCTATGGCTACACCTTC. The full variable domain, with the rest looked up from reference TRBV5-6 and TRBJ1-2, is DAGVTQSPTHLIKTRGQQVTLRCSPKSGHDTVSWYQQALGQGPQFIFQYYEEEERQRGNFPDRFSGHQFPNYSSELNVNALLLGDSALYLCASSPAGGPRVYGYTFGSGTRLTVV.